The 20 T cell receptor beta chains presented below share a single source sample, sequenced in a study of blood T cell repertoires in COVID-19. Using immunoSEQ multiplex PCR, the repertoire was profiled, and TCRdb retains in-frame clones only, with some absent. The repertoire holds roughly 100,000 clones, with more than 75% as singletons. Sequencing input: peripheral blood. These TCRs come from a human donor in a cohort sampled during active COVID-19.

The CDR3 loop is CASSYRGSSGNTIYF. In DNA, the CDR3 is TGTGCCAGCAGCTACAGGGGGTCGTCTGGAAACACCATATATTTT. V and J are TRBV5-8 and TRBJ1-3; 8 bases agree with TRBD1. Germline loops: CDR1 SGHTS, CDR2 YDEGEE. CDR3 length equals 15 residues. Unmatched junction bases numbered 3, after V lost 3 bases and J lost 1 base.

The chain links TRBV2 to TRBJ1-3; D remains unclear. V lost 5 bases and J 0 bases, leaving 14 bases between the germline ends. Germline CDR1 and CDR2: SNHLY and FYNNEI. The CDR3 contains 16 residues. The CDR3 DNA reads as TGTGCCAGCAGTCCCTCCCGACCGGGCTCTGGAAACACCATATATTTT. Its translation: CASSPSRPGSGNTIYF.

The V call is TRBV5-1, the J call TRBJ2-3; no clear D gene. Germline CDR1 SGHRS, CDR2 YFSETQ. Deletions cut 0 bases from V and 0 bases from J, with 8 bases between. The CDR3 runs to 15 residues. The CDR3 reads CASSLGAGSTDTQYF. The CDR3 DNA is TGCGCCAGCAGCTTGGGGGCCGGAAGCACAGATACGCAGTATTTT. The full variable domain, rest sourced from reference TRBV5-1 and TRBJ2-3, is KAGVTQTPRYLIKTRGQQVTLSCSPISGHRSVSWYQQTPGQGLQFLFEYFSETQRNKGNFPGRFSGRQFSNSRSEMNVSTLELGDSALYLCASSLGAGSTDTQYFGPGTRLTVL.

The chain combines TRBV6-6 with TRBJ2-7; maybe TRBD1 (6 bases). CDR1 and CDR2 from the germline V gene are MNHNY and SVGAGI (reference sequence). V was trimmed by 5 bases and J by 3 bases, leaving 17 bases between them. The CDR3 sequence is 15 residues long. The CDR3 coding sequence is TGTGCCAGCAGTAGCACGGGGACAAACGACTACGAGCAGTACTTC. This codes for CASSSTGTNDYEQYF.

The CDR3 reads CASSARTSRYEQFF. DNA for the CDR3: TGTGCCAGCAGCGCAAGGACTAGCAGGTATGAGCAGTTCTTC. This chain joins TRBV9 and TRBJ2-1, with 8 bases identical to TRBD2. There are 14 residues in the CDR3. Germline loops: CDR1 SGDLS, CDR2 YYNGEE. V lost 3 bases and J lost 8; bases outside the gene matches: 7.

The genes are TRBV5-1 and TRBJ1-2, with 9 bases lining up with TRBD1. V was clipped by 4 bases and J by 1 base; unmatched bases: 8. The CDR3 is 16 amino acids. Germline V gene sequence: CDR1 SGHRS, CDR2 YFSETQ. The CDR3 bases are TGCGCCAGCAGCGGCGGGACAGGGTTAGGTAACTATGGCTACACCTTC. It codes for CASSGGTGLGNYGYTF. Variable domain in full (rest from reference TRBV5-1 and TRBJ1-2): KAGVTQTPRYLIKTRGQQVTLSCSPISGHRSVSWYQQTPGQGLQFLFEYFSETQRNKGNFPGRFSGRQFSNSRSEMNVSTLELGDSALYLCASSGGTGLGNYGYTFGSGTRLTVV.

This rearrangement joins TRBV28 to TRBJ2-7, with TRBD2 as a possible D gene (6 bases). V was shortened by 2 bases and J by 2 bases, with 13 bases between the two germline ends. Germline V gene lookup returns CDR1 MDHEN and CDR2 SYDVKM. CDR3 size: 15 residues. The CDR3 bases are TGTGCCAGCAGTTTACCCGGGGGTTATCCCTACGAGCAGTACTTC. Its translation is CASSLPGGYPYEQYF.

With regard to this clone: An end of the junction does not agree with germline; a read error may underlie this. The J gene is TRBJ2-7, the V gene TRBV5-1; 9 nucleotides agree with TRBD2. This CDR3 has 16 residues. The V gene's germline CDR1 is SGHRS and CDR2 YFSETQ. The CDR3 loop reads CASSLAAREGSDEQYF. The DNA of the CDR3 is TGCGCCAGCAGCTTGGCCGCGCGGGAGGGCTCCGACGAGCAGTACTTC.

This clone was observed a few times. Written as DNA, the CDR3 is TGTGCCAGCAGCCCCCTTAATTCACCCCTCCACTTT. Translating it yields CASSPLNSPLHF. V is TRBV7-6 and J is TRBJ1-6; D ambiguous. Trimming removed 5 bases at V and 6 bases at J, with 5 bases between. The CDR3 has 12 residues. Germline V lookup: CDR1 SGHVS, CDR2 FNYEAQ.

The rearrangement uses TRBV7-9 and TRBJ1-4, with 10 bases lining up with TRBD1. From germline, CDR1 is SEHNR and CDR2 FQNEAQ (reference sequence). Trimming cost V 5 bases and J 0 bases; bases outside gene matches: 3. This CDR3 has 16 residues. CDR3 loop: CASSQGQGTTNEKLFF. DNA of the CDR3: TGTGCCAGCAGCCAGGGACAGGGGACAACTAATGAAAAACTGTTTTTT. Filled out from reference TRBV7-9 and TRBJ1-4, the complete variable domain reads DTGVSQNPRHKITKRGQNVTFRCDPISEHNRLYWYRQTLGQGPEFLTYFQNEAQLEKSRLLSDRFSAERPKGSFSTLEIQRTEQGDSAMYLCASSQGQGTTNEKLFFGSGTQLSVL.

The chain carries TRBV3-1 (or the pseudogene TRBV3-2) and TRBJ2-3; D is ambiguous. The germline V and J ends were trimmed by 4 bases and 2 bases, with 19 bases remaining between them. Germline V CDR1 and CDR2: LGHDT, YNNKEL (reference sequence). The CDR3 is made up of 17 amino acids. The CDR3 DNA follows: TGTGCCAGCAGCCGAGGCACGCAGATTCTCCCCACAGATACGCAGTATTTT. As protein: CASSRGTQILPTDTQYF.

The gene calls are TRBV6-2 or TRBV6-3 and TRBJ1-5; TRBD1 matches 7 bases. Trimming took 5 bases from V and 6 from J; bases not matched to a gene: 10. This CDR3 is built from 15 residues. The germline V gene has CDR1 MNHEY and CDR2 SVGEGT. As DNA, the CDR3 is TGTGCCAGCAGTCACGCCGGGACAGAGGGTCAGCCCCAGCATTTT. Its translation: CASSHAGTEGQPQHF.

V usage is TRBV6-5 and J usage is TRBJ1-1; TRBD1 agrees at 7 bases. The CDR3 extends over 14 amino acids. In germline, CDR1 is MNHEY, CDR2 SVGAGI. The trim removed 4 bases at V and 5 bases at J, leaving 7 bases unmatched. CDR3 amino acids: CASSFSQGGTEAFF. Written as DNA, the CDR3 is TGTGCCAGCAGTTTTTCCCAGGGGGGAACTGAAGCTTTCTTT.

A word on this clone: Germline and junction disagree at one end, which may indicate a read error. The chain recombines TRBV5-4 with TRBJ2-5; D might be TRBD1 (9 bases). CDR3 length: 15 amino acids. In germline, CDR1 is SGHNT, CDR2 YYREEE (reference sequence). DNA for the CDR3: TGTGCCAGCAGCTCGGGGGGGACAGGGCAAGGGACCCAGTACTTC. Amino acids: CASSSGGTGQGTQYF.

This clone was recorded only once. This chain connects TRBV2 to TRBJ2-6; TRBD2 aligns across 15 bases. The CDR3 has 18 residues. Looked up from germline, CDR1 is SNHLY and CDR2 is FYNNEI. J was trimmed by 0 bases and V by 7 bases; bases with no gene match: 4. This CDR3 reads CASTGLAGGYSGANVLTF. The CDR3 DNA is TGTGCCAGCACTGGACTAGCGGGAGGGTACTCTGGGGCCAACGTCCTGACTTTC.

CDR3: CASSQRLAGGHFQETQYF. CDR3 in DNA: TGCGCCAGCAGCCAAAGGCTAGCGGGAGGGCATTTCCAAGAGACCCAGTACTTC. The chain joins TRBV4-1 to TRBJ2-5; 12 bases map to TRBD2. The CDR3 sequence is 18 residues long. Losses at the gene ends were 2 bases for V and 1 base for J; bases not matched to a gene: 8. Germline loops: CDR1 MGHRA, CDR2 YSYEKL.

This clone has only one observation. The rearrangement links TRBV9 to TRBJ2-1; D perhaps matches TRBD2 (6 bases). The CDR3 is 17 amino acids. CDR1 is SGDLS and CDR2 is YYNGEE in the germline V gene. V was pared by 4 bases and J by 0 bases, with 17 bases between. This CDR3 is CASSPQTGTLSYNEQFF. The CDR3 region has the DNA TGTGCCAGCAGCCCACAGACCGGGACTCTCTCCTACAATGAGCAGTTCTTC.

This clone came up a few times. CDR3 sequence (DNA): TGTGCCACCAGTGGGGGGGTTCGGGCTAGCGGCCGGTATACGCAGTATTTT. Translation: CATSGGVRASGRYTQYF. The gene calls are TRBV24-1 and TRBJ2-3, with 7 bases matching TRBD2. The V gene end was trimmed by 5 bases and the J gene end by 7 bases; junction bases not matched to a gene: 17. This CDR3 contains 17 residues. The germline V gene encodes CDR1 KGHDR and CDR2 SFDVKD.

This sequence joins TRBV20-1 and TRBJ1-2; 7 nucleotides line up with TRBD1. The CDR3 sequence is 16 residues long. Germline lookup yields CDR1 DFQATT and CDR2 SNEGSKA (reference sequence). The trim removed 3 bases at V and 7 bases at J, leaving 17 bases unmatched. CDR3 loop: CSASGGLTDRSVGYTF. The CDR3 coding sequence is TGCAGTGCTAGTGGGGGGCTCACGGACAGGAGTGTTGGCTACACCTTC.

This clone was seen just once. CDR3 residues: CASSLFRQGAEGYTF. The CDR3 DNA sequence: TGTGCCAGCAGCTTGTTTCGACAGGGGGCAGAAGGCTACACCTTC. This chain connects TRBV5-4 to TRBJ1-2; 10 bases are a match to TRBD1. Germline trimming cut 1 base from V and 8 bases from J; bases unmatched to any gene: 8. The CDR3 sequence is 15 residues long. Germline assignment: CDR1 SGHNT and CDR2 YYREEE (reference sequence).